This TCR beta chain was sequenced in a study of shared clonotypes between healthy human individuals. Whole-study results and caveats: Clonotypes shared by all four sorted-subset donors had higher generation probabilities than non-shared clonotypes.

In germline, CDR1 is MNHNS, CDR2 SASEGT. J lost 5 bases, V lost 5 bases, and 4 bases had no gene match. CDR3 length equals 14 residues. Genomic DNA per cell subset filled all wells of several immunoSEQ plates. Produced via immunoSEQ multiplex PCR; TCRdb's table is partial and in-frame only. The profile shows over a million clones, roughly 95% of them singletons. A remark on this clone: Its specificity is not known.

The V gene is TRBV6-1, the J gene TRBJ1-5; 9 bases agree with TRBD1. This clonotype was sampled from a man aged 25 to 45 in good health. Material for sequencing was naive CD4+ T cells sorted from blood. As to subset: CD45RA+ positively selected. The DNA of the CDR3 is TGTGCCAGCAGTTCGACAGGGGGAGATCAGCCCCAGCATTTT. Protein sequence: CASSSTGGDQPQHF.